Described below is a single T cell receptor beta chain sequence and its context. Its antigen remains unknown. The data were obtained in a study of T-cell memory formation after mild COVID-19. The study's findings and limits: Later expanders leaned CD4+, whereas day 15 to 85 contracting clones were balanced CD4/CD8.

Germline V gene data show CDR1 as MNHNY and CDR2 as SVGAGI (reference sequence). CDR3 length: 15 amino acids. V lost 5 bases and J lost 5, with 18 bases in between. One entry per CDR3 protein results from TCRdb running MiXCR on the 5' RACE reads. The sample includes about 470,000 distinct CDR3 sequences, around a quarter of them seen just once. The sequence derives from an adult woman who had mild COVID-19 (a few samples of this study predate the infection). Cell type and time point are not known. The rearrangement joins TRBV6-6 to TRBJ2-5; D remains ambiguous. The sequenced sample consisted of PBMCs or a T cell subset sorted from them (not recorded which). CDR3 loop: CASSPFIRSDETQYF. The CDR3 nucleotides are TGTGCCAGCAGTCCTTTTATAAGGAGTGACGAGACCCAGTACTTC.